This T cell receptor beta chain comes out of a study of shared clonotypes between healthy human individuals. A word on this clone: Its antigen is undetermined.

Authors' methods: ImmunoSEQ yielded junction-only sequences lacking quality scores, so filtering differed. The method was immunoSEQ multiplex PCR; TCRdb's version includes in-frame clones alone and lacks a portion of them. That table furnishes V, J and clone size, whereas the DNA furnished D and trimming. This sample has roughly 2 million clones, with around 95% found just once. General study points: Generation probabilities of non-shared clonotypes were lower (relative to those shared by all four donors). Clonotype sharing among donors was thought likely to change with sequencing depth.

The V end lost 4 bases, the J end lost 11 bases, and 14 bases lay between the germline ends. This CDR3 comprises 13 residues. Germline CDR1 is SNHLY and CDR2 is FYNNEI. Naive CD45RA+ and memory CD45RA-negative subsets were split from CD4+ cells. What was sequenced was naive CD4+ T cells sorted from blood. The subset here: CD45RA+ positively selected. This TCR was recovered from a man aged 18 to 29 in good health. This sequence joins TRBV2 and TRBJ1-4; no clear D gene. In nucleotides, the CDR3 is TGTGCCAGCAGTGTTAATGTGGATAAGAAACTGTTTTTT. Protein product: CASSVNVDKKLFF.